Here is one T cell receptor (beta chain) with its context. Its target is unknown. Sequencing used immunoSEQ multiplex PCR; TCRdb keeps in-frame clones, though not all of them. The table records fewer than 1,300 clones, around 89% of them present only once. This entry comes from a study of T cells in lung cancer brain metastases. Study-level results: Most clones were lesion-specific, with limited overlap between paired lesions (mean Morisita index approximately 0.25).

Exclusion applied to anyone with multiple prior malignancies. The CDR3 runs to 12 residues. Germline loops: CDR1 MNHEY, CDR2 SMNVEV (reference sequence). V dropped 6 bases and J dropped 8; count of bases not matched to a gene: 5. The clonotype comes from a woman aged 40 to 55 with non-small cell lung cancer that had spread to the brain. V is TRBV27 and J is TRBJ1-1; 8 nucleotides match TRBD1. Sequenced material: tumor tissue from a brain metastasis. This CDR3 reads CASRNTGGEAFF. CDR3 DNA: TGTGCCAGCAGAAACACAGGGGGAGAAGCTTTCTTT.